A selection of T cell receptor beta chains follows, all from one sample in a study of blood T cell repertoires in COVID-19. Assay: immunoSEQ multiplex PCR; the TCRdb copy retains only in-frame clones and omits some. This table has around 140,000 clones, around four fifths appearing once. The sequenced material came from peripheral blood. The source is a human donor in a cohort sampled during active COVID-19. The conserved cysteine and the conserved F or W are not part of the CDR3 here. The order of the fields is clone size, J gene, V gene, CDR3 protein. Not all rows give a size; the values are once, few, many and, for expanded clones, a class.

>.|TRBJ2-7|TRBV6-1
ASSEGQGARTFYEQY
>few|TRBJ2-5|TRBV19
ASSTPGRAGQETQY
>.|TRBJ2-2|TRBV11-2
ASRQGNFPTGELF
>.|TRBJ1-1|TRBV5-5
ASSVTVLNTEAF
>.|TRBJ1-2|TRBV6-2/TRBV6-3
ASSFPQTGRGYT
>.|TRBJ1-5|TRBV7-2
ASSLGYSNQPQH
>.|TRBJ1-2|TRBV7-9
ASRVTGDYGYT
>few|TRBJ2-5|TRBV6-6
ASSPLGHSQETQY
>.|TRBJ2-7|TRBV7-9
ASSPRQDLSYEQY
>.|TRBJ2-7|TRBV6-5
ASSYSEQGREQY
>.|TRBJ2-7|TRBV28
ASSRRSGLAGAYEQY
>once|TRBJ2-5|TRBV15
ATSSQSSGLRETQY
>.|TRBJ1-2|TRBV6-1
ASSELGTGGYGYT
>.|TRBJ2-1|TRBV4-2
ASSQESPRGGTIPRRLVEQF
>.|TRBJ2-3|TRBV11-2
ASSRGGQGTDTQY
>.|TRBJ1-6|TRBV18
ASSETGLDSPLH
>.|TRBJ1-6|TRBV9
ASSVGQGNSPLH
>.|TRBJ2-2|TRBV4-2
ASSQGYRSSGGTGELF
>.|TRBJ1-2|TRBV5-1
ASSLGTGDGYT
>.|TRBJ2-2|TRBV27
ASSRDRFPGELF
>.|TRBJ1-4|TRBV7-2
ASTSGGEKLF
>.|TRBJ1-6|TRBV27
ASSKSGSGINSPLH
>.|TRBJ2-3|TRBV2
ASSSSGRRTDTQY
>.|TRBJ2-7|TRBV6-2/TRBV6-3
ASSFSAGGPSGEQY
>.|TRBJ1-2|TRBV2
ASSAAQTGTSSGYT
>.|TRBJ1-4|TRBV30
AWSGAATNEKLF
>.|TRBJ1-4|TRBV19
ASTPPGTGGGKLF
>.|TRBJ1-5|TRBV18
ASSTRYEGNQPQH
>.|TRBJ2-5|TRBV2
ASSPGVQETQY
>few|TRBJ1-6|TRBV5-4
ASSPTGSFSSPLH
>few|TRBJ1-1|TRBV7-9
ATRLDMNTEAF
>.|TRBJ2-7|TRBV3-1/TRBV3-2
ASSQGLAGGVTYEQY
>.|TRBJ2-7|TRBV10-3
AIRGTGMSSYEQY
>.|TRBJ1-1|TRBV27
ASSPWGPNTEAF
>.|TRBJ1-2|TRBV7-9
ASSLAGALGYT
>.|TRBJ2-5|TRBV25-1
ASSGTSGPQETQY
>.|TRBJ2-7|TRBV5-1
ASSRDSPSYEQY
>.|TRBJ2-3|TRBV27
ASGPLVADTQY
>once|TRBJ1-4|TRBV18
ASSPRQGSGTNEKLF
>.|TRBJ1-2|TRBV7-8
ASSLAGAVNYGYT
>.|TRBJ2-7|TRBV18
ASSPGGSGFYEQY
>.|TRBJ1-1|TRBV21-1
ASSDRDTNTEAF
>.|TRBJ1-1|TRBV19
ASNQGAITEAF
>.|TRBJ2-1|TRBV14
ASSLMSGSYNEQF
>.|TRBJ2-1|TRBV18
ASSVQGYNEQF
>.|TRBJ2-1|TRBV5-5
ASSTGPRGDEQF
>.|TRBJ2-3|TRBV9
ASSVTRQGTDTQY
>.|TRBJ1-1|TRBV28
ASSLAGRSTEAF
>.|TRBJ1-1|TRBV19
ASSIGPQSTEAF
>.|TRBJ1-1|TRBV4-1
ASSQGDFGGHTEAF
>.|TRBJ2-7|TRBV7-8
ASSLWAGSYEQY
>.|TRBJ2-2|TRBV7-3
ASSLVAGGPTNTGELF
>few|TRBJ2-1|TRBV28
ASSSPEWRVGDEQF
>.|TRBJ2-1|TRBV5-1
ASSVGLSYNEQF
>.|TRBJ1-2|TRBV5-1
ASSWGDYGYT
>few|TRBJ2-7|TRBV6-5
ASKSGPSEQY
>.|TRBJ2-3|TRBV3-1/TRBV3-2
ASSQRATDTQY
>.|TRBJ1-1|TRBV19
ASSTGHRTEAF
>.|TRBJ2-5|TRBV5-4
ASSFRDRGEETQY
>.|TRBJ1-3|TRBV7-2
ASSSTGRLLSGNTIY